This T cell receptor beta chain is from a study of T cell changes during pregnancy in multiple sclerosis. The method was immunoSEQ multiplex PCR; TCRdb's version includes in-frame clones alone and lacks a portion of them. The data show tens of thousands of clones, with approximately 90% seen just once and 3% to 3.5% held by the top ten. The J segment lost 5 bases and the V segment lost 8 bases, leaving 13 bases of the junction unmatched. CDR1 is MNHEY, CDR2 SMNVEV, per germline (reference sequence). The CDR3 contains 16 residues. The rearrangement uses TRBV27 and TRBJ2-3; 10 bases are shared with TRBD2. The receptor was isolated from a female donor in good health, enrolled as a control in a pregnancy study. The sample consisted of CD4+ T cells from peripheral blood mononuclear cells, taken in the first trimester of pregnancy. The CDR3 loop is CASAKRGGQGGDTQYF. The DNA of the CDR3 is TGTGCCAGCGCCAAGCGGGGGGGCCAGGGAGGAGATACGCAGTATTTT.